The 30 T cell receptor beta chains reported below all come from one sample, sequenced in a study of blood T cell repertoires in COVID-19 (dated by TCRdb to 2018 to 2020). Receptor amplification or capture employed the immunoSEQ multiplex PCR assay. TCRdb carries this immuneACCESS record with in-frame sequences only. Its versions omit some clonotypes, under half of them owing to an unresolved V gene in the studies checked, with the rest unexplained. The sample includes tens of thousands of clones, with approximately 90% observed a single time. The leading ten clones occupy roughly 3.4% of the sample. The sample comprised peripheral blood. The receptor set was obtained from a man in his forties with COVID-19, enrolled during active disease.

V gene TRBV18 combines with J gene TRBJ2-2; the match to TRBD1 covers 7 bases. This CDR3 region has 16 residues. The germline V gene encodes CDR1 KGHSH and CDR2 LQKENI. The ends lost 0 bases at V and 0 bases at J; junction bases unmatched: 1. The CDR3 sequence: CASSPPGQTNTGELFF. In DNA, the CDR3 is TGTGCCAGCTCACCACCGGGACAGACGAACACCGGGGAGCTGTTTTTT.

CDR3 sequence: CASYTAVTGFFETQYF. The CDR3 DNA sequence: TGTGCCAGCTATACGGCTGTGACAGGGTTTTTTGAGACCCAGTACTTC. The chain recombines TRBV28 with TRBJ2-5, with 7 positions matching TRBD1. Looked up from germline, CDR1 is MDHEN and CDR2 is SYDVKM. The CDR3 runs to 16 residues. J was trimmed by 5 bases and V by 8 bases; bases with no gene match: 17.

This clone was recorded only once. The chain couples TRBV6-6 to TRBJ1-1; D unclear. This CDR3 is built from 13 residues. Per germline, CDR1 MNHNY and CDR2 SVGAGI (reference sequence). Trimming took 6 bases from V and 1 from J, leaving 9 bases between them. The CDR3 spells CASRTEENTEAFF. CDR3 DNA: TGTGCCAGCAGAACCGAGGAGAACACTGAAGCTTTCTTT.

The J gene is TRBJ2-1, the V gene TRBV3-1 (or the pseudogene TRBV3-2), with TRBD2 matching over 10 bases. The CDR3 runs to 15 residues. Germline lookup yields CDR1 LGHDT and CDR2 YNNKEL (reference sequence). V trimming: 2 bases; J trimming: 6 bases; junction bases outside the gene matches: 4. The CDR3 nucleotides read TGTGCCAGCAGCCAAATAGCGGGGGGATTCAATGAGCAGTTCTTC. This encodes CASSQIAGGFNEQFF.

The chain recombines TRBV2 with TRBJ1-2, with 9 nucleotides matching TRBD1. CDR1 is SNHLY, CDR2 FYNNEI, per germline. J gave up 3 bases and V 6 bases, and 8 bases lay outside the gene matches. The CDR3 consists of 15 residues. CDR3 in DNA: TGTGCCAGCAGCCGAACAGGGGGCAGCGACTATGGCTACACCTTC. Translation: CASSRTGGSDYGYTF.

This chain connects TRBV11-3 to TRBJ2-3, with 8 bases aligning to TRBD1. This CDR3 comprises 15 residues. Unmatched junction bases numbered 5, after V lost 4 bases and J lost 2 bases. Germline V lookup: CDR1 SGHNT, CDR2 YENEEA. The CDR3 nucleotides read TGTGCCAGCAGCTATCGCAGGGGGCCCACAGATACGCAGTATTTT. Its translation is CASSYRRGPTDTQYF.

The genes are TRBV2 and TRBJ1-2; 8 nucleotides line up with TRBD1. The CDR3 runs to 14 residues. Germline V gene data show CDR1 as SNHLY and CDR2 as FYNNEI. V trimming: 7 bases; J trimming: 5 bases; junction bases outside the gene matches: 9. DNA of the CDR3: TGTGCCAGCACATACGGACAGGGCTCGTATGGCTACACCTTC. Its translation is CASTYGQGSYGYTF. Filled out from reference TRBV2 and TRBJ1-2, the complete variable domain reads EPEVTQTPSHQVTQMGQEVILRCVPISNHLYFYWYRQILGQKVEFLVSFYNNEISEKSEIFDDQFSVERPDGSNFTLKIRSTKLEDSAMYFCASTYGQGSYGYTFGSGTRLTVV.

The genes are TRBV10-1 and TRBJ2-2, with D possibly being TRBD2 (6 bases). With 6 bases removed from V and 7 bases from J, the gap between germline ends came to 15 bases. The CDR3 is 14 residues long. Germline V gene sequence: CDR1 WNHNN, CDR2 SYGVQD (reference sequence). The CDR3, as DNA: TGCGCCAGCAGCTGGGACTCCTCCGGCGGGGAGCTGTTTTTT. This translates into CASSWDSSGGELFF.

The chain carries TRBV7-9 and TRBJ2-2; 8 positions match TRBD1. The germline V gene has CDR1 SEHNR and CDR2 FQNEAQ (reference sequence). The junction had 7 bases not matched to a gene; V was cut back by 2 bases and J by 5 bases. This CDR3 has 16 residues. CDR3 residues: CASSLLGQGGTGELFF. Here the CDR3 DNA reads TGTGCCAGCAGCTTACTTGGACAGGGAGGAACCGGGGAGCTGTTTTTT.

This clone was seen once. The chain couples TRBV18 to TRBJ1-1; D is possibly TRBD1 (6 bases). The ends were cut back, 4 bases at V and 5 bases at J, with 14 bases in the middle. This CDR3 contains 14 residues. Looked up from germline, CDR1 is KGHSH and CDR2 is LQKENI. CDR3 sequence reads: CASSQDRGGTEAFF. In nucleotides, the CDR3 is TGTGCCAGCTCACAGGATAGGGGGGGGACTGAAGCTTTCTTT.

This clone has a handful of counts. The CDR3 DNA reads as TGTGCCAGCAGACCTGGGGGGGGACCTAATGAAAAACTGTTTTTT. Translation: CASRPGGGPNEKLFF. V usage is TRBV28 and J usage is TRBJ1-4, with TRBD1 as a possible D gene (5 bases). Trimming took 6 bases from V and 3 from J, leaving 14 bases between them. The CDR3 consists of 15 residues. In germline, CDR1 is MDHEN, CDR2 SYDVKM.

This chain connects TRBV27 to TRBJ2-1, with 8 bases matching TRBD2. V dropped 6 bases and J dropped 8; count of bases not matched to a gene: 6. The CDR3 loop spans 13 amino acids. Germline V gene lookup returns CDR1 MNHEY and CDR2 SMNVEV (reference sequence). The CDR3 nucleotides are TGTGCCAGCAGGCGTAGCGGGATCGATGAGCAGTTCTTC. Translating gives CASRRSGIDEQFF.

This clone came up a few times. CDR3 bases: TGTGCCAGCAGGGGGAGCGGGGGCAACACCGGGGAGCTGTTTTTT. This sequence encodes CASRGSGGNTGELFF. This chain links TRBV2 with TRBJ2-2, with 8 nucleotides matching TRBD2. The CDR3 has 15 residues. Germline V CDR1 and CDR2: SNHLY, FYNNEI. The ends lost 6 bases at V and 2 bases at J; junction bases unmatched: 5.

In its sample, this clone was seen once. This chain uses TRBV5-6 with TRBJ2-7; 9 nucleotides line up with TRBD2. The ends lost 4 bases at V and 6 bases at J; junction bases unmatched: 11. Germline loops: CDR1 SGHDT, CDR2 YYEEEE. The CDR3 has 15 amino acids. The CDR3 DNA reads TGTGCCAGCAGCCAAGCGGGAGGAGGTACATCCGAGCAGTACTTC. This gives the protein CASSQAGGGTSEQYF.

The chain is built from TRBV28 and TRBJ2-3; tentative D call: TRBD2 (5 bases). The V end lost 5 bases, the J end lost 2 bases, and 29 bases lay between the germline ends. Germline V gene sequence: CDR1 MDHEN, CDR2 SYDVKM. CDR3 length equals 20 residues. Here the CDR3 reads CASSPTGKAGGRFLTDTQYF. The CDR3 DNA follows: TGTGCCAGCAGTCCGACCGGGAAGGCGGGCGGAAGGTTTCTCACAGATACGCAGTATTTT.

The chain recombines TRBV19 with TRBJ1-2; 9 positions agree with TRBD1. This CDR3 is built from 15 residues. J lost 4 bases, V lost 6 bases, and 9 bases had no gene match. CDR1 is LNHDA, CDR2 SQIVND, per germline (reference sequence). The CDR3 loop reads CASSGAGTGTYGYTF. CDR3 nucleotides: TGTGCCAGTAGCGGAGCCGGGACAGGGACCTATGGCTACACCTTC.

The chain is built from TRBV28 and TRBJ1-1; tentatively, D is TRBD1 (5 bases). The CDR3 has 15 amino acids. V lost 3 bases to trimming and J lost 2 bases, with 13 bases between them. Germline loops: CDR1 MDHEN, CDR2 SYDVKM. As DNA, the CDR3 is TGTGCCAGCAGTTTGAGGGACTTGGGAAACACTGAAGCTTTCTTT. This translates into CASSLRDLGNTEAFF. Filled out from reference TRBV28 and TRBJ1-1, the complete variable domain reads DVKVTQSSRYLVKRTGEKVFLECVQDMDHENMFWYRQDPGLGLRLIYFSYDVKMKEKGDIPEGYSVSREKKERFSLILESASTNQTSMYLCASSLRDLGNTEAFFGQGTRLTVV.

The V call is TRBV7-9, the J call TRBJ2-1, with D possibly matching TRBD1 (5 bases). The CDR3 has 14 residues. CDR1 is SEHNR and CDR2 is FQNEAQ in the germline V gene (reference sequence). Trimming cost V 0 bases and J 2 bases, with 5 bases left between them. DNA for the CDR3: TGTGCCAGCAGCTTAGCCAGGGCCTACAATGAGCAGTTCTTC. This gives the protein CASSLARAYNEQFF.

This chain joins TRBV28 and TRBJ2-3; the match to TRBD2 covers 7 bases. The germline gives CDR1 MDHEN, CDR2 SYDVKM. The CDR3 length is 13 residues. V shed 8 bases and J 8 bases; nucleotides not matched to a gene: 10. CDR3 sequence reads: CASSGRGIITQYF. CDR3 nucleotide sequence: TGTGCCAGCTCGGGGCGGGGGATCATTACGCAGTATTTT. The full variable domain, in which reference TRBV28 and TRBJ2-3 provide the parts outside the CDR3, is DVKVTQSSRYLVKRTGEKVFLECVQDMDHENMFWYRQDPGLGLRLIYFSYDVKMKEKGDIPEGYSVSREKKERFSLILESASTNQTSMYLCASSGRGIITQYFGPGTRLTVL.

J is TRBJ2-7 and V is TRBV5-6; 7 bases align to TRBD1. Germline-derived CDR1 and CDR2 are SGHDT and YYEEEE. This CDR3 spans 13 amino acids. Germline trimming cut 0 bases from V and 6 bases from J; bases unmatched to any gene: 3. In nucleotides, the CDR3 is TGTGCCAGCAGCTTGGTTTCAGGGGGCGAGCAGTACTTC. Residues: CASSLVSGGEQYF.

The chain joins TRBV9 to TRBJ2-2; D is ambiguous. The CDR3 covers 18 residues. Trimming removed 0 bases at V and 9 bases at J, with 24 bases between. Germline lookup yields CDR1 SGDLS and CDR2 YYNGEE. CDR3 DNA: TGTGCCAGCAGCGTAGGTAGTCTAGTTGACGGCATCGGGTGGGAGCTGTTTTTT. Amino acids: CASSVGSLVDGIGWELFF.

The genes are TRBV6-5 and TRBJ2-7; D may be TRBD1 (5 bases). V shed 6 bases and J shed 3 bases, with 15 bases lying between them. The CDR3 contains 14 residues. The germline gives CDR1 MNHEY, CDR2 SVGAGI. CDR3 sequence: CASSIRTRNYEQYF. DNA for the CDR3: TGTGCCAGCAGCATTAGGACACGAAACTACGAGCAGTACTTC.

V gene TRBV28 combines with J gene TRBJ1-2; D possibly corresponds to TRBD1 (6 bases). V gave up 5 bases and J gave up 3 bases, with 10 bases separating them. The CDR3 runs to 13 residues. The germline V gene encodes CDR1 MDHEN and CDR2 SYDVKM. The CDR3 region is CASSVQGDYGYTF. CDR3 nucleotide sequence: TGTGCCAGCAGTGTACAGGGAGACTATGGCTACACCTTC.

The CDR3 DNA reads as TGTGCCACCAGTGATTTTGGACAGGGGGCCGATGGCTACACCTTC. Its translation is CATSDFGQGADGYTF. The rearrangement links TRBV24-1 to TRBJ1-2; 11 bases agree with TRBD1. Germline V gene lookup returns CDR1 KGHDR and CDR2 SFDVKD. The CDR3 spans 15 residues. V lost 1 base, J lost 6 bases, and 3 bases stayed unmatched.

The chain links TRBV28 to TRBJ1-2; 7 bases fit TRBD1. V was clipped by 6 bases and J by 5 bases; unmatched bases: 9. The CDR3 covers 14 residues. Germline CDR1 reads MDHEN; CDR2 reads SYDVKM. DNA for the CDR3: TGTGCCAGCAGCAGAGCAGGGGGTACTTATGGCTACACCTTC. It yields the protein CASSRAGGTYGYTF.

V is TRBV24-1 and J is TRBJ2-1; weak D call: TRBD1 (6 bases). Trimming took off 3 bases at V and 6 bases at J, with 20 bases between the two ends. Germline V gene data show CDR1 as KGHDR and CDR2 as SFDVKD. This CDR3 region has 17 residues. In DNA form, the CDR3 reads TGTGCCACCAGTGATCCCCTCCCCGGGACACTAACCAATGAGCAGTTCTTC. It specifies CATSDPLPGTLTNEQFF.

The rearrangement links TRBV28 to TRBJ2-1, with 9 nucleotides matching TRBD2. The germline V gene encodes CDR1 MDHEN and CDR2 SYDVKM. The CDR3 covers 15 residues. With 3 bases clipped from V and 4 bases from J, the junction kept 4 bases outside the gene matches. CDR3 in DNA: TGTGCCAGCAGTTTTGTAGCGGGGGTTTACAATGAGCAGTTCTTC. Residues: CASSFVAGVYNEQFF.

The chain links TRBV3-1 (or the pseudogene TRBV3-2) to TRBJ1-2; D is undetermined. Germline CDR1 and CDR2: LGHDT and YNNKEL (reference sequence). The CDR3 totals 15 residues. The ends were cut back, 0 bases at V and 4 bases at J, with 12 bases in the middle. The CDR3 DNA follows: TGTGCCAGCAGCCAAGATTGGGTTGGGCCCTATGGCTACACCTTC. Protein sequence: CASSQDWVGPYGYTF.

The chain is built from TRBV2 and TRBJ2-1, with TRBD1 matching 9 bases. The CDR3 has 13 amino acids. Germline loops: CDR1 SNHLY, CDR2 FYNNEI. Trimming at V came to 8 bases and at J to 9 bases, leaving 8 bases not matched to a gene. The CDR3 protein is CASAGTGISEQFF. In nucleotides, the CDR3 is TGTGCCAGCGCCGGGACAGGGATAAGTGAGCAGTTCTTC.

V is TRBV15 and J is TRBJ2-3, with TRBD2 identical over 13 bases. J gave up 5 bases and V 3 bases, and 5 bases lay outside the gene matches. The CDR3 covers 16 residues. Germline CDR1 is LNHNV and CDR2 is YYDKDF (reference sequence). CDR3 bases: TGTGCCACCAGCAGCGGACTAGCGGGAGTGGTAGATACGCAGTATTTT. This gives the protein CATSSGLAGVVDTQYF.